Following are 31 T cell receptor beta chains from one sample sequenced in a study of blood T cell repertoires in COVID-19. Only in-frame clones appear in the TCRdb table, and some are missing; sequencing was by immunoSEQ multiplex PCR. In the table there are 300,000 to 400,000 clones, about 90% of which are singletons. The sample consisted of peripheral blood. All receptors come from a woman between 25 and 40 years old with COVID-19, enrolled during active disease.

V usage is TRBV5-6 and J usage is TRBJ2-3; 7 positions agree with TRBD1. The CDR3 sequence is 15 residues long. From germline, CDR1 is SGHDT and CDR2 YYEEEE. J lost 4 bases, V lost 0 bases, and 5 bases had no gene match. The CDR3 is CASSLATGVADTQYF. The CDR3, as DNA: TGTGCCAGCAGCTTGGCCACAGGGGTGGCAGATACGCAGTATTTT. Supplemented by reference TRBV5-6 and TRBJ2-3, the full variable domain reads DAGVTQSPTHLIKTRGQQVTLRCSPKSGHDTVSWYQQALGQGPQFIFQYYEEEERQRGNFPDRFSGHQFPNYSSELNVNALLLGDSALYLCASSLATGVADTQYFGPGTRLTVL.

The V and J genes are TRBV9 and TRBJ1-6, with 8 bases lining up with TRBD1. The CDR3 is 15 residues long. Trimming took 0 bases from V and 9 from J; bases not matched to a gene: 5. From germline, CDR1 is SGDLS and CDR2 YYNGEE. The CDR3 sequence: CASSVANRGVSPLHF. DNA of the CDR3: TGTGCCAGCAGCGTAGCAAACAGGGGGGTTTCACCCCTCCACTTT.

This chain links TRBV7-9 with TRBJ1-1; 7 nucleotides line up with TRBD1. Germline V CDR1 and CDR2: SEHNR, FQNEAQ (reference sequence). The CDR3 length is 15 residues. After removal of 4 bases from V and 3 bases from J, the junction contained 8 bases not matched to a gene. The CDR3 DNA sequence: TGTGCCAGCAGCTCCGCCAGGACAGGTCACACTGAAGCTTTCTTT. The encoded protein is CASSSARTGHTEAFF.

CDR3 protein: CASTPGRGGNEQFF. In nucleotides, the CDR3 is TGTGCCAGCACCCCGGGGAGGGGGGGGAATGAGCAGTTCTTC. This chain connects TRBV27 to TRBJ2-1; a possible D gene is TRBD2 (7 bases). The CDR3 spans 14 residues. Looked up from germline, CDR1 is MNHEY and CDR2 is SMNVEV (reference sequence). Trimming stripped 7 bases from V and 7 bases from J, with 17 bases between.

The rearrangement joins TRBV5-4 to TRBJ1-2; 7 bases match TRBD1. The CDR3 contains 15 residues. Germline V gives CDR1 SGHNT, CDR2 YYREEE (reference sequence). The trim removed 0 bases at V and 4 bases at J, leaving 6 bases unmatched. The CDR3 nucleotides are TGTGCCAGCAGCTTGGGGGACAGAAAATTCTATGGCTACACCTTC. This codes for CASSLGDRKFYGYTF.

The gene calls are TRBV7-8 and TRBJ2-1; the match to TRBD2 covers 13 bases. Germline V CDR1 and CDR2: SGHVS, FQNEAQ. V trimming: 5 bases; J trimming: 14 bases; junction bases outside the gene matches: 9. There are 14 residues in the CDR3. The CDR3 nucleotides are TGTGCCAGCAGCCCCCGACTAGCGGGAGGTGGGGAGTTCTTC. It is translated as CASSPRLAGGGEFF.

The chain carries TRBV24-1 and TRBJ2-3; maybe TRBD1 (6 bases). The CDR3 has 15 residues. Germline values: CDR1 KGHDR, CDR2 SFDVKD. Trimming left V 6 bases short and J 2 bases short, with 14 bases between. CDR3 DNA: TGTGCCACCAGTACACAGGGCGGAAACACAGATACGCAGTATTTT. Translation: CATSTQGGNTDTQYF.

In regard to this clone: One junction end does not reproduce the germline sequence, and a read error may be involved. The rearrangement uses TRBV11-2 and TRBJ2-1, with 7 bases matching TRBD1. CDR3 length: 13 residues. Germline V gene lookup returns CDR1 SGHAT and CDR2 FQNNGV. The DNA of the CDR3 is TGTGCCAGCAGCCTAGACAGGGACAATGAGCAGTTCTTC. Translating gives CASSLDRDNEQFF.

The chain is built from TRBV3-1 (or the pseudogene TRBV3-2) and TRBJ2-6, with D unresolved. The CDR3 is 18 amino acids. V gave up 3 bases and J gave up 0 bases, with 15 bases separating them. Germline-derived CDR1 and CDR2 are LGHDT and YNNKEL (reference sequence). The CDR3 here is CASSHTTLRNSGANVLTF. The CDR3 DNA sequence: TGTGCCAGCAGCCATACGACTCTAAGAAACTCTGGGGCCAACGTCCTGACTTTC.

The chain recombines TRBV25-1 with TRBJ1-1; the match to TRBD1 covers 9 bases. This CDR3 spans 14 amino acids. Losses at the gene ends were 8 bases for V and 2 bases for J; bases not matched to a gene: 6. Germline CDR1 and CDR2: MGHDK and SYGVNS. CDR3 in amino acids: CASSRTGVNTEAFF. The CDR3 coding sequence is TGTGCCAGCTCACGGACAGGGGTTAACACTGAAGCTTTCTTT. The variable domain in full, completed from reference TRBV25-1 and TRBJ1-1, reads EADIYQTPRYLVIGTGKKITLECSQTMGHDKMYWYQQDPGMELHLIHYSYGVNSTEKGDLSSESTVSRIRTEHFPLTLESARPSHTSQYLCASSRTGVNTEAFFGQGTRLTVV.

This chain connects TRBV30 to TRBJ2-5; D possibly corresponds to TRBD1 (7 bases). Trimming removed 2 bases from V and 5 bases from J, with 15 bases in between. Germline loops: CDR1 GTSNPN, CDR2 SVGIG (reference sequence). CDR3 length equals 14 residues. This chain's CDR3 is CAWSFTTGRETQYF. The CDR3 DNA is TGTGCCTGGAGTTTTACGACAGGGAGGGAGACCCAGTACTTC.

The sample holds one count of this clone. This chain uses TRBV6-5 with TRBJ1-3; no firm D call. The CDR3 consists of 14 residues. Trimming took 0 bases from V and 8 from J, leaving 11 bases between them. Germline CDR1 reads MNHEY; CDR2 reads SVGAGI. CDR3 amino acids: CASSYSARVDTIYF. The CDR3, as DNA: TGTGCCAGCAGTTACTCGGCCCGGGTTGACACCATATATTTT.

Worth noting for this clone: One junction end disagrees with the germline gene, perhaps due to a read error. This sequence joins TRBV7-7 and TRBJ2-1, with 8 bases identical to TRBD1. Germline-derived CDR1 and CDR2 are SSHAT and FNYEAQ (reference sequence). The CDR3 contains 15 residues. CDR3 sequence: CASSLRGRGHGEQFF. DNA of the CDR3: TGTGCTAGCAGCTTACGGGGCAGGGGGCATGGTGAGCAGTTCTTC.

The rearrangement joins TRBV24-1 to TRBJ2-3, with 9 bases aligning to TRBD2. Per the germline V gene, CDR1 is KGHDR and CDR2 is SFDVKD. The J segment lost 3 bases and the V segment lost 3 bases, leaving 9 bases of the junction unmatched. The CDR3 is made up of 17 amino acids. The CDR3, as DNA: TGTGCCACCAGTGATGGCAGGGTAGCGGGAGTAACAGATACGCAGTATTTT. Its translation: CATSDGRVAGVTDTQYF.

V gene TRBV7-2 combines with J gene TRBJ2-7; tentative D call: TRBD1 (5 bases). The CDR3 is 13 amino acids. V gave up 3 bases and J gave up 3 bases, with 9 bases separating them. The germline CDR1 and CDR2 sequences are SGHTA and FQGNSA. The CDR3 sequence is CASSLRQRYEQYF. The CDR3 DNA reads as TGTGCCAGCAGCTTGCGACAGCGCTACGAGCAGTACTTC.

V usage is TRBV7-8 and J usage is TRBJ2-1; 10 positions agree with TRBD2. Trimming removed 1 base from V and 1 base from J; junction bases left unmatched: 7. CDR1 and CDR2 (germline): SGHVS, FQNEAQ. CDR3 size: 18 residues. CDR3 residues: CASSLERGGRLSYNEQFF. The CDR3 DNA reads as TGTGCCAGCAGCTTAGAGCGGGGGGGCCGGTTGTCCTACAATGAGCAGTTCTTC. Filled out from reference TRBV7-8 and TRBJ2-1, the complete variable domain reads GAGVSQSPRYKVAKRGQDVALRCDPISGHVSLFWYQQALGQGPEFLTYFQNEAQLDKSGLPSDRFFAERPEGSVSTLKIQRTQQEDSAVYLCASSLERGGRLSYNEQFFGPGTRLTVL.

Here the CDR3 DNA reads TGCGCCAGCAGCCAAGATCGAGGCAGGGCTGGTTCACCCCTCCACTTT. Translating it yields CASSQDRGRAGSPLHF. The chain employs TRBV4-3 and TRBJ1-6, with a weak D call TRBD1 (5 bases). Germline values: CDR1 LGHNA, CDR2 YSLEER. The CDR3 is 16 residues long. The V gene lost 0 bases and the J gene lost 9 bases, with 15 bases spanning the gap.

The chain links TRBV7-9 to TRBJ1-6; 7 bases align to TRBD1. Losses at the gene ends were 0 bases for V and 9 bases for J; bases not matched to a gene: 5. Germline CDR1 SEHNR, CDR2 FQNEAQ (reference sequence). This CDR3 has 15 residues. The CDR3 reads CASSLAPTGVSPLHF. CDR3 in DNA: TGTGCCAGCAGCTTAGCACCTACAGGGGTTTCACCCCTCCACTTT.

The V and J genes are TRBV7-9 and TRBJ2-1, with 7 bases fitting TRBD2. CDR3 length equals 14 residues. Germline CDR1 SEHNR, CDR2 FQNEAQ (reference sequence). J was trimmed by 6 bases and V by 6 bases; bases with no gene match: 8. The CDR3 loop reads CASRGGSRGNEQFF. CDR3 DNA sequence: TGTGCCAGCAGAGGCGGGAGTAGGGGCAATGAGCAGTTCTTC.

In this sample, this clone turned up a few times. The rearrangement links TRBV24-1 to TRBJ1-1, with a tentative D call TRBD1 (6 bases). The germline V gene encodes CDR1 KGHDR and CDR2 SFDVKD. This CDR3 is 13 amino acids long. V was pared by 8 bases and J by 7 bases, with 16 bases between. CDR3 bases: TGTGCCACCATAGACAGGTATGCTGGTGAAGCTTTCTTT. It yields the protein CATIDRYAGEAFF.

The chain carries TRBV27 and TRBJ1-1, with 8 nucleotides matching TRBD1. The V and J ends lost 5 bases and 2 bases, in that order; junction bases with no gene match: 7. The length of the CDR3 is 15 residues. In germline, CDR1 is MNHEY, CDR2 SMNVEV (reference sequence). This CDR3 reads CASSTPDRANTEAFF. As DNA, the CDR3 is TGTGCCAGCAGTACCCCGGACAGGGCCAACACTGAAGCTTTCTTT.

V is TRBV11-2 and J is TRBJ2-5; 9 bases map to TRBD2. Germline V gene lookup returns CDR1 SGHAT and CDR2 FQNNGV. The CDR3 runs to 14 residues. After removal of 3 bases from V and 5 bases from J, the junction contained 4 bases not matched to a gene. The CDR3 protein is CASSLREGRETQYF. The CDR3 nucleotides read TGTGCCAGCAGCTTGCGGGAGGGCAGGGAGACCCAGTACTTC.

The chain joins TRBV28 to TRBJ2-1; D possibly corresponds to TRBD1 (6 bases). Deletions cut 6 bases from V and 5 bases from J, with 17 bases between. The CDR3 has 15 residues. Germline CDR1 is MDHEN and CDR2 is SYDVKM. The CDR3 loop is CASSPMKGVNNEQFF. CDR3 nucleotides: TGTGCCAGCAGCCCGATGAAGGGGGTCAACAATGAGCAGTTCTTC.

The gene calls are TRBV6-2 or TRBV6-3 and TRBJ1-3; perhaps TRBD1 as D (6 bases). V was pared by 4 bases and J by 4 bases, with 8 bases between. The CDR3 is made up of 13 amino acids. Germline V gives CDR1 MNHEY, CDR2 SVGEGT. The CDR3, as DNA: TGTGCCAGCAGTTCTGGACAGGGAAACACCATATATTTT. It encodes CASSSGQGNTIYF.

The chain employs TRBV4-2 and TRBJ2-7; the D gene is possibly TRBD2 (5 bases). Germline V CDR1 and CDR2: LGHNA, YNFKEQ. The V end lost 2 bases, the J end lost 4 bases, and 21 bases lay between the germline ends. This CDR3 has 17 amino acids. CDR3 region: CASSQSDGLLPSYEQYF. CDR3 sequence (DNA): TGTGCCAGCAGCCAATCCGACGGACTTCTCCCGTCATACGAGCAGTACTTC.

This clone appeared a few times. The CDR3 reads CASSQDPGDGNTIYF. CDR3 nucleotide sequence: TGCGCCAGCAGCCAAGATCCGGGGGATGGAAACACCATATATTTT. This chain connects TRBV4-3 to TRBJ1-3; D may be TRBD1 (5 bases). There are 15 residues in the CDR3. Germline lookup yields CDR1 LGHNA and CDR2 YSLEER. V gave up 0 bases and J gave up 3 bases, with 9 bases separating them.

This clone appeared once. This chain links TRBV24-1 with TRBJ2-3; D is unclear. CDR3 length equals 11 residues. Germline V lookup: CDR1 KGHDR, CDR2 SFDVKD. V lost 2 bases and J lost 8, with 4 bases in between. For the CDR3, the DNA is TGTGCCACCAGTGATTCCGGTACGCAGTATTTT. Its translation: CATSDSGTQYF.

The chain carries TRBV12-5 and TRBJ2-2; 10 nucleotides match TRBD1. The germline V gene has CDR1 LGHNT and CDR2 FRNRAP. J gave up 5 bases and V 0 bases, and 3 bases lay outside the gene matches. The CDR3 consists of 16 residues. The CDR3 is CASGLVLDRGTGELFF. As DNA, the CDR3 is TGTGCTAGTGGTTTGGTACTGGACAGGGGGACCGGGGAGCTGTTTTTT. Together with reference TRBV12-5 and TRBJ2-2, the CDR3 gives the full variable domain: DARVTQTPRHKVTEMGQEVTMRCQPILGHNTVFWYRQTMMQGLELLAYFRNRAPLDDSGMPKDRFSAEMPDATLATLKIQPSEPRDSAVYFCASGLVLDRGTGELFFGEGSRLTVL.

A few counts support this clone. The chain links TRBV5-1 to TRBJ2-5, with 8 nucleotides matching TRBD2. J gave up 4 bases and V 1 base, and 6 bases lay outside the gene matches. CDR3 size: 15 residues. Per germline, CDR1 SGHRS and CDR2 YFSETQ. The CDR3 region has the DNA TGCGCCAGCAGCTTGCAGCGGGGGTTAGGAGAGACCCAGTACTTC. Translation: CASSLQRGLGETQYF.

This chain connects TRBV27 to TRBJ2-2; the D gene is possibly TRBD2 (6 bases). This CDR3 region has 17 residues. CDR1 is MNHEY, CDR2 SMNVEV, per germline (reference sequence). V shed 0 bases and J shed 0 bases, with 11 bases lying between them. As DNA, the CDR3 is TGTGCCAGCAGTTTATCACGACTAGTGGCGAACACCGGGGAGCTGTTTTTT. This sequence encodes CASSLSRLVANTGELFF.

The rearrangement joins TRBV5-1 to TRBJ2-7; TRBD1 matches 7 bases. The CDR3 length is 14 residues. V was clipped by 8 bases and J by 1 base; unmatched bases: 9. From germline, CDR1 is SGHRS and CDR2 YFSETQ. The CDR3 is CASSGQSLSYEQYF. In nucleotides, the CDR3 is TGCGCCAGTTCGGGACAGTCCTTATCCTACGAGCAGTACTTC.